This is a list of T cell receptor beta chains from one sample in a study of blood T cell repertoires in COVID-19. Sequenced by immunoSEQ multiplex PCR; TCRdb stores in-frame clones only, minus some. The sample holds some 270,000 clones, roughly 90% seen once. Sample: peripheral blood. Source of these receptors: a middle-aged man with acute or convalescent COVID-19. CDR3s include the opening cysteine and the closing phenylalanine or tryptophan. Fields, in order: clone size, J gene, D gene, V gene, CDR3 protein, CDR3 DNA. D genes are given only for firm matches. A clone size is listed for some rows: how often the clone was seen (once, few, many), or a class if it is expanded.

>.|TRBJ1-4|TRBD1|TRBV30
CAWGTGTGNEKLFF
TGTGCCTGGGGGACCGGGACAGGGAATGAAAAACTGTTTTTT
>.|TRBJ1-3|.|TRBV6-1
CASSDVASGNTIYF
TGTGCCAGCAGTGATGTGGCTTCTGGAAACACCATATATTTT
>.|TRBJ2-1|.|TRBV5-6
CASSLGPQASYNEQFF
TGTGCCAGCAGCTTGGGCCCCCAGGCCTCCTACAATGAGCAGTTCTTC
>.|TRBJ1-2|TRBD1|TRBV6-5
CASRPGQGTNYGYTF
TGTGCCAGCAGACCGGGACAGGGGACGAACTATGGCTACACCTTC
>few|TRBJ1-1|.|TRBV21-1
CASSKGEGEAFF
TGTGCCAGCAGCAAAGGGGAGGGTGAAGCTTTCTTT
>.|TRBJ1-2|.|TRBV6-5
CASSSTVLGSYGYTF
TGTGCCAGCAGTTCCACTGTTCTCGGGAGCTATGGCTACACCTTC
>.|TRBJ2-1|.|TRBV4-2
CASSQVTRGIDEQFF
TGTGCCAGCAGCCAAGTGACCAGGGGAATCGATGAGCAGTTCTTC
>.|TRBJ1-1|.|TRBV2
CAREKDTANTEAFF
TGTGCCAGGGAAAAAGACACAGCTAACACTGAAGCTTTCTTT
>.|TRBJ2-7|TRBD2|TRBV9
CASSVSASGSHEQYF
TGTGCCAGCAGCGTTTCGGCTAGCGGGTCCCACGAGCAGTACTTC
>.|TRBJ2-7|TRBD1|TRBV5-1
CASSPQGAREQYF
TGCGCCAGCAGCCCCCAGGGGGCGCGCGAGCAGTACTTC
>once|TRBJ2-7|TRBD2|TRBV19
CASSSWLAGGYEQYF
TGTGCCAGTAGTAGTTGGCTAGCGGGGGGATACGAGCAGTACTTC
>.|TRBJ2-7|.|TRBV7-9
CASSSSTSYEQYF
TGTGCCAGCAGCTCGAGTACCTCCTACGAGCAGTACTTC
>many|TRBJ1-5|.|TRBV27
CASSLAGTGGQPQHF
TGTGCCAGCAGTTTGGCCGGGACGGGAGGTCAGCCCCAGCATTTT
>once|TRBJ2-5|.|TRBV11-3
CASSFQSGTQYF
TGTGCCAGCAGCTTTCAGTCGGGGACCCAGTACTTC
>.|TRBJ2-5|.|TRBV7-9
CASSSRGGQTQYF
TGTGCCAGCAGCTCCCGGGGTGGGCAGACCCAGTACTTC
>.|TRBJ2-2|.|TRBV18
CASSPVLSGELFF
TGTGCCAGCTCACCGGTACTCTCCGGGGAGCTGTTTTTT
>.|TRBJ2-5|TRBD1|TRBV11-2
CASNRDRQIQETQYF
TGTGCCAGCAACCGGGACAGGCAAATCCAAGAGACCCAGTACTTC
>.|TRBJ2-1|TRBD2|TRBV7-6
CASSPTPQWAGGYNEQFF
TGTGCCAGCAGCCCAACCCCCCAATGGGCGGGGGGTTACAATGAGCAGTTCTTC
>.|TRBJ2-2|.|TRBV5-8
CAPRRGGWTGELFF
TGTGCCCCGAGGCGAGGGGGATGGACCGGGGAGCTGTTTTTT
>.|TRBJ2-1|TRBD2|TRBV7-3
CASSSPGLAGVEQFF
TGTGCCAGCAGCTCGCCGGGACTAGCGGGGGTTGAGCAGTTCTTC
>.|TRBJ2-2|.|TRBV3-1/TRBV3-2
CASSQDPYGQSSNTGELFF
TGTGCCAGCAGCCAAGATCCGTACGGACAGAGTTCGAACACCGGGGAGCTGTTTTTT
>once|TRBJ2-1|TRBD2|TRBV19
CASRGGGDEQFF
TGTGCCAGTAGGGGGGGAGGGGATGAGCAGTTCTTC
>.|TRBJ2-3|.|TRBV7-2
CASSLPILVAEGRDTQYF
TGTGCCAGCAGCCTTCCCATTTTGGTTGCGGAGGGGAGAGATACGCAGTATTTT
>few|TRBJ2-1|TRBD2|TRBV7-8
CASSLARLAGGYNEQFF
TGTGCCAGCAGCTTAGCGCGGCTAGCGGGGGGGTACAATGAGCAGTTCTTC
>.|TRBJ1-2|TRBD1|TRBV5-4
CASSPDRGLTYGYTF
TGTGCCAGCAGCCCAGACAGGGGTCTTACCTATGGCTACACCTTC
>.|TRBJ2-5|TRBD2|TRBV5-1
CASSLATSGGAETQYF
TGCGCCAGCAGCTTGGCGACTAGCGGGGGGGCGGAGACCCAGTACTTC
>.|TRBJ1-3|.|TRBV5-1
CASSLARETGNTIYF
TGCGCCAGCAGCCTGGCCCGGGAAACTGGAAACACCATATATTTT
>.|TRBJ2-2|TRBD1|TRBV12-3/TRBV12-4
CASSTGGYGELFF
TGTGCCAGCAGCACAGGGGGCTACGGGGAGCTGTTTTTT
>.|TRBJ2-5|.|TRBV20-1
CSAGRLETQYF
TGCAGCGCGGGCCGTTTAGAGACCCAGTACTTC
>.|TRBJ1-1|.|TRBV29-1
CSVDAGGGTEAFF
TGCAGCGTTGACGCGGGAGGAGGCACTGAAGCTTTCTTT
>.|TRBJ2-7|.|TRBV5-6
CASSLDRDYEQYF
TGTGCCAGCAGCTTGGACAGGGACTACGAGCAGTACTTC
>.|TRBJ1-1|.|TRBV5-1
CASSLEWGRTEAFF
TGCGCCAGCAGCTTGGAGTGGGGGCGAACTGAAGCTTTCTTT
>.|TRBJ2-2|TRBD1|TRBV5-1
CASSQGQTNTGELFF
TGCGCCAGCAGCCAGGGACAGACGAACACCGGGGAGCTGTTTTTT
>.|TRBJ1-6|TRBD1|TRBV12-3/TRBV12-4
CASSAGGNSPLHF
TGTGCCAGCAGTGCAGGGGGTAATTCACCCCTCCACTTT
>.|TRBJ1-4|.|TRBV5-1
CASSRQGSEKLFF
TGCGCCAGCAGCAGGCAGGGGAGTGAAAAACTGTTTTTT
>.|TRBJ2-3|TRBD2|TRBV4-2
CASSPGLATDTQYF
TGTGCCAGCAGCCCGGGACTAGCTACGGATACGCAGTATTTT